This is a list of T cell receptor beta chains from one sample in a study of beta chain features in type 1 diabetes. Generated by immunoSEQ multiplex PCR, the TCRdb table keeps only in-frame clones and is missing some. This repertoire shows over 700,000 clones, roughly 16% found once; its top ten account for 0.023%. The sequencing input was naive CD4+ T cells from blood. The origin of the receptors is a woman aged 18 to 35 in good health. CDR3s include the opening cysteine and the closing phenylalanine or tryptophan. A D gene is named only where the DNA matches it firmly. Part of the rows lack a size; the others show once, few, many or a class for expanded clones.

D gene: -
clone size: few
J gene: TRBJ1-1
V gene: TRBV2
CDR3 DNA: TGTGCCAGCATAACAGGGTCTTGGACTGAAGCTTTCTTT
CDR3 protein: CASITGSWTEAFF

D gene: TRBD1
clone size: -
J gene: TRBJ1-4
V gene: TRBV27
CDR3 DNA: TGTGCCAGCAGTCGTACCCGGACAGGGAATAATGAAAAACTGTTTTTT
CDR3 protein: CASSRTRTGNNEKLFF

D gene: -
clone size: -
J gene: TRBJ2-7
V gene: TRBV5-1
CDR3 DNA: -
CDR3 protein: CASSLVASGSGTLGYF

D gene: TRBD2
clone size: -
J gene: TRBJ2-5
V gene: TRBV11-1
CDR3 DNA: TGTGCCAGCAACTTAGCGGGTGGAGCGGAGACCCAGTACTTC
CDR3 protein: CASNLAGGAETQYF

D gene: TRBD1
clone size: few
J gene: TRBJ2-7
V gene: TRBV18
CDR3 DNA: TGTGCCAGCTCACCAGTCGCCGACTTGGGACAGGGGGATCCCTACGAGCAGTACTTC
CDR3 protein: CASSPVADLGQGDPYEQYF

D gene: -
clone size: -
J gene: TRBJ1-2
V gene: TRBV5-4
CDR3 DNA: TGTGCCAGCAGTGTAGGCGTTACTAACTATGGCTACACCTTC
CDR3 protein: CASSVGVTNYGYTF

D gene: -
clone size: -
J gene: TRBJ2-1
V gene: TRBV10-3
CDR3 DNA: TGTGCCATCAGCCCCACCAGCTGGAGAGACTACAATGAGCAGTTCTTC
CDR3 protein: CAISPTSWRDYNEQFF

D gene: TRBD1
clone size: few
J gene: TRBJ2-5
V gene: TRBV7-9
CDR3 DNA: TGTGCCAGCAGAAAGCCGGGACAGGGGCTTGAGACCCAGTACTTC
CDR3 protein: CASRKPGQGLETQYF

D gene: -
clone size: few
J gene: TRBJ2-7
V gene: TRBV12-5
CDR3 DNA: TGTGCTAGTGGTTTGGGAGGATCCGAGCAGTACTTC
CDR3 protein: CASGLGGSEQYF

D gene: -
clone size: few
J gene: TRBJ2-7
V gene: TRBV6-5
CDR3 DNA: TGTGCCAGCAGTCGACAAGAGAGGGGTTTCTACGAGCAGTACTTC
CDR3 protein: CASSRQERGFYEQYF

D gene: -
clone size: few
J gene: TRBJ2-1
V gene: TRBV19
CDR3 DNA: TGTGCCAGTAGTATTGGTGGAGAGTACAATGAGCAGTTCTTC
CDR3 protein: CASSIGGEYNEQFF

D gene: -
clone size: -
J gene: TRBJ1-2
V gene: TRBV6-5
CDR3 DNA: TGTGCCAGCAGCCGACAGGTCGGCTATGGCTACACCTTC
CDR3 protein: CASSRQVGYGYTF

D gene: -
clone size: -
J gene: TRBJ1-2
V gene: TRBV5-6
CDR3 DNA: TGTGCCAGCAGCCCGGGCCGGGCATCGGGCTACACCTTC
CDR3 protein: CASSPGRASGYTF

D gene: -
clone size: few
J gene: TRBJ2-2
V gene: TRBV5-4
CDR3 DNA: TGTGCCAGCAGCCCGGACTTGAACACCGGGGAGCTGTTTTTT
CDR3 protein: CASSPDLNTGELFF

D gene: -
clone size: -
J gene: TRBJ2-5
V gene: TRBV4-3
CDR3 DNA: TGCGCCAGCAGCCAAGACTCTCGGACAACGCAGTACTTC
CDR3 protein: CASSQDSRTTQYF

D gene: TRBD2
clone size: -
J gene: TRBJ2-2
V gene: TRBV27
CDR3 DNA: TGTGCCAGCAGTGGGGCGGGAGGCCCTAACACCGGGGAGCTGTTTTTT
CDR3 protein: CASSGAGGPNTGELFF

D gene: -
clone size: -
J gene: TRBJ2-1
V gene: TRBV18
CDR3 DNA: TGTGCCAGCTCACCCATTGGGACCCCCGTAAACAATGAGCAGTTCTTC
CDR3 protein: CASSPIGTPVNNEQFF

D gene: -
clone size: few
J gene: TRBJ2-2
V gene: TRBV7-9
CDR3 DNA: TGTGCCAGCAGCTTATGGCGGGCCGGGGAGCTGTTTTTT
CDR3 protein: CASSLWRAGELFF

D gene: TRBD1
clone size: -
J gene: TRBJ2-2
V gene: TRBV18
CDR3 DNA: TGTGCCAGCTCACCACCGACAGGGATGGTCACCGGGGAGCTGTTTTTT
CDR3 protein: CASSPPTGMVTGELFF

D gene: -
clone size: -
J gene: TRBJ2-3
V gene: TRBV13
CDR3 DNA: TGTGCCAGCAGACGCCCTGGCGGGTACACAGATACGCAGTATTTT
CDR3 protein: CASRRPGGYTDTQYF

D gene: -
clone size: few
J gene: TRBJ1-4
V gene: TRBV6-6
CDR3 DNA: TGTGCCAGCACCCCCCCCGGGGAGTATGAAAAACTGTTTTTT
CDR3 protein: CASTPPGEYEKLFF

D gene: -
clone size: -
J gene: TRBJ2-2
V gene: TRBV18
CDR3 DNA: TGTGCCAGCTCCCCAAACAGGGACACCGGGGAGCTGTTTTTT
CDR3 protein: CASSPNRDTGELFF

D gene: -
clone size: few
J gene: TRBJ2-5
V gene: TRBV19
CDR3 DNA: TGTGCCAGCCGAACCAGGGGAGAGACCCAGTACTTC
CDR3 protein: CASRTRGETQYF

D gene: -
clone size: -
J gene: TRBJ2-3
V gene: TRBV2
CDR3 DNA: TGTGCCAGCAGTTTTACGGGAGCCACAGATACGCAGTATTTT
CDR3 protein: CASSFTGATDTQYF

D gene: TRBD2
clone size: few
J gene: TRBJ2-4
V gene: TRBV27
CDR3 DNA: TGTGCCAGTCGACGGGCGGGAGTGGTCGAAAACATTCAGTACTTC
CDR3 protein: CASRRAGVVENIQYF

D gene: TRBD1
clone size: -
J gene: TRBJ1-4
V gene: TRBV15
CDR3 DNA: TGTGCCACCAGGTCGGGACAGAGTAATGAAAAACTGTTTTTT
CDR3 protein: CATRSGQSNEKLFF

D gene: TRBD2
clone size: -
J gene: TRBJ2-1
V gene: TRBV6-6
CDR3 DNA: TGTGCCGGCAGGAATCGACTAGCGGGGGACAATGAGCAGTTCTTC
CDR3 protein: CAGRNRLAGDNEQFF

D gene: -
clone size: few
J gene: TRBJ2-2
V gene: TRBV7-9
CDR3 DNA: TGTGCCAGCAGCCCATCCTCCGCGAACACCGGGGAGCTGTTTTTT
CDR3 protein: CASSPSSANTGELFF

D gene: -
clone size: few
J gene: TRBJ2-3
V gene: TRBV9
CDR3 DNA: TGTGCCAGCAGCGTAGGGGTCGCGGGGGATACGCAGTATTTT
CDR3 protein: CASSVGVAGDTQYF

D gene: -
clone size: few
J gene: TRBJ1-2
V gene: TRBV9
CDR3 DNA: TGTGCCAGCAGCGGGAGGAAGCGAGGCTACACCTTC
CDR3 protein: CASSGRKRGYTF

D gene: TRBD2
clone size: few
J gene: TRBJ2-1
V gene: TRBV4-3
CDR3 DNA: TGCGCCAGCAGCCAAGATATTCTGGGAGGGCCCTATGAGCAGTTCTTC
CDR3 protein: CASSQDILGGPYEQFF

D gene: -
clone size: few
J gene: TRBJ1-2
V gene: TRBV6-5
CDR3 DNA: TGTGCCAGCAGTTACAGGGGGGAGAACTATGGCTACACCTTC
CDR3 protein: CASSYRGENYGYTF

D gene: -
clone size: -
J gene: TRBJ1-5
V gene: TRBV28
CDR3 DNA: TGTGCCAGCAGTTTAGCGCACAATCAGCCCCAGCATTTT
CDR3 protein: CASSLAHNQPQHF

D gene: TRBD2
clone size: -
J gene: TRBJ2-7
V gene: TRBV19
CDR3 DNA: TGTGCCAGTAGTAGCGGGAGAGTTTTCTACGAGCAGTACTTC
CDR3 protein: CASSSGRVFYEQYF

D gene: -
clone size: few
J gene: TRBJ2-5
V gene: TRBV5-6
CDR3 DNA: TGTGCCAGCAGCAACACCCCGTACGGCGATCAAGAGACCCAGTACTTC
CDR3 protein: CASSNTPYGDQETQYF

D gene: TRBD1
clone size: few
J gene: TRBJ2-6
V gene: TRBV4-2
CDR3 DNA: TGTGCCAGCAGCCGACAGGGACGGTCTGGGGCCAACGTCCTGACTTTC
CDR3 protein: CASSRQGRSGANVLTF

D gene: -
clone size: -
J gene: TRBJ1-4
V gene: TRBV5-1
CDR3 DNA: TGCGCCAGCAGCTTGTTTGGGACGGCTAATGAAAAACTGTTTTTT
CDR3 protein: CASSLFGTANEKLFF

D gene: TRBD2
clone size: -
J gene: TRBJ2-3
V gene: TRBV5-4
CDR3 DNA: TGTGCCAGCAGCTCTAGCGGGAGGGCCAGGGGAGATACGCAGTATTTT
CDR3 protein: CASSSSGRARGDTQYF

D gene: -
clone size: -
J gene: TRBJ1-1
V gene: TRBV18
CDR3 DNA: TGTGCCAGCTCACCAGACCAGGGAAACACTGAAGCTTTCTTT
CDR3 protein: CASSPDQGNTEAFF

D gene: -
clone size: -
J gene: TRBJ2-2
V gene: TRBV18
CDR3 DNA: TGTGCCAGCTCACTACGGACAGACACCGGGGAGCTGTTTTTT
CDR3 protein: CASSLRTDTGELFF

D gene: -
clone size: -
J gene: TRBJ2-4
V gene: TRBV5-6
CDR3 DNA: TGTGCCAGCAGCCAGTACACGCTAGCCAAAAACATTCAGTACTTC
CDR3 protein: CASSQYTLAKNIQYF

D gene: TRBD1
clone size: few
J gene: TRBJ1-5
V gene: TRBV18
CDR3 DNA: TGTGCCAGCTCACCGTTAAGAGCGGGACAGGGGCTGAATCAGCCCCAGCATTTT
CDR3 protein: CASSPLRAGQGLNQPQHF

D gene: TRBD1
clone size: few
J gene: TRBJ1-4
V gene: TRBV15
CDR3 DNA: TGTGCCACCAGCGTAAAACCGGGACAGAGCGGTTATGCGTCTAAAAAACTGTTTTTT
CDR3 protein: CATSVKPGQSGYASKKLFF

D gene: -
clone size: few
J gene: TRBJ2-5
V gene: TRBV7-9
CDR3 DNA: TGTGCCAGCAGCTCTCGCGCCCAGGCATGGGGAAAAGAGACCCAGTACTTC
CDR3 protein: CASSSRAQAWGKETQYF

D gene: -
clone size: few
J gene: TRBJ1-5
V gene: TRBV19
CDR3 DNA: TGTGCCAGTAGTATTGGAGGTCGGCATCAGCCCCAGCATTTT
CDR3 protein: CASSIGGRHQPQHF

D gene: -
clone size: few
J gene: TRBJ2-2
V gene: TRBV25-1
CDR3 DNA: TGTGCCAGCAGTGAATATCAGGGTCCCACCGGGGAGCTGTTTTTT
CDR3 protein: CASSEYQGPTGELFF

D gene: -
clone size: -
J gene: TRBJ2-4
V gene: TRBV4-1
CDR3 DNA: TGCGCCAGCAGCCAACCCAGAAGGGAAAACATTCAGTACTTC
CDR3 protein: CASSQPRRENIQYF

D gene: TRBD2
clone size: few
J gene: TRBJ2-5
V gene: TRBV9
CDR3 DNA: TGTGCCAGCAGCGTTGACGGGAGGGCCCGGGAGACCCAGTACTTC
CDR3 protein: CASSVDGRARETQYF

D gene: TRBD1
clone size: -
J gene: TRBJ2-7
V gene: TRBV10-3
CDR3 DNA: TGTGCCATCAGTGTGACCCGCGGACAGGGTATTTTGTACGAGCAGTACTTC
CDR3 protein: CAISVTRGQGILYEQYF

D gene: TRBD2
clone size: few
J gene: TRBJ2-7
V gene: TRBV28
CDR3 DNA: TGTGCCAGCAGTCTCGGACTAGCCCAAAGCAACGAGCAGTACTTC
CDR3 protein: CASSLGLAQSNEQYF

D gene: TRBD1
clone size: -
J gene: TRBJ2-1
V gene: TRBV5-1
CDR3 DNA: TGCGCCAGCAGCATAAGGACAGGGGGCTCCTACAATGAGCAGTTCTTC
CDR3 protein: CASSIRTGGSYNEQFF

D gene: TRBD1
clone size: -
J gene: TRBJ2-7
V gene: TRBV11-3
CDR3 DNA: TGTGCCAGCAGCCTGGGGACAGGGGGACTCTACGAGCAGTACTTC
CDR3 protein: CASSLGTGGLYEQYF

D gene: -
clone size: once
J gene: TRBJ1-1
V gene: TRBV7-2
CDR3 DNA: TGTGCCAGCAGCTTAACGGGCCTGGACCCCGCTTGGAGGGACACTGAAGCTTTCTTT
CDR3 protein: CASSLTGLDPAWRDTEAFF